This T cell receptor beta chain was sequenced during a study of T cells in Graves' hyperthyroidism and ophthalmopathy. At least ten counts were recorded for this clonotype. RNA transcripts provided the source from which TCR beta CDR3 regions were amplified. With the HTBI primer set, the TCR CDR3 went through a first round of RT-PCR. TCRdb recomputed calls from the multiplex PCR reads with MiXCR, one row per CDR3 protein. This sample has fewer than 250,000 distinct CDR3 sequences, with approximately 25% found just once. The CDR3 is 13 residues long. Looked up from germline, CDR1 is MNHNS and CDR2 is SASEGT. The V end was cut by 4 bases, the J end by 1 base, with 4 bases between.

The chain combines TRBV6-1 with TRBJ2-2; D not resolved. Sequencing was carried out using blood. This clonotype originated in a woman between 40 and 55 years old with Graves' ophthalmopathy. CDR3 sequence (DNA): TGTGCCAGCAGTGGACAGAACACCGGGGAGCTGTTTTTT. Its protein is CASSGQNTGELFF.